The following is a TCR beta chain sequence with its context. No antigen is known for it. No quality values exist for individual bases; no much larger clone is one base distant. From cysteine to phenylalanine, the CDR3 is 18 amino acids long. CDR3 DNA is the only sequence kept; it has 54 bases, read in frame from the first base. Between the V and J ends, shortened by 3 bases and 0 bases respectively, the junction contains 20 bases. CDR1 and CDR2 (LGHDT, YNNKEL) derive from the germline V gene (reference sequence). Whole blood was collected in K2EDTA tubes by collaborating institutions according to the institutions' own protocols. For TCRbeta analysis, collaborator samples were shipped as frozen whole blood, as isolated PBMCs, or as DNA extracted from either sample type. The data were taken from a study of blood T cell repertoires in COVID-19 (dated by TCRdb to 2020 to 2021). About the study as a whole: Collaborator samples came from the United States, Italy and Spain and covered acute and convalescent phases of COVID-19. The prospective study material was composed of cDNA or gDNA derived from T cells, B-cell-depleted T cells, or PBMCs. Deeply sampled blood TCRbeta repertoires from subjects exposed to, actively infected with, or recovered from COVID-19 were included in the dataset. The repertoires were made available in a free public database intended to serve as a resource for research on the immune response to SARS-CoV-2. The samples were drawn from two sources: the first 160 participants of the ongoing ImmuneRACE study, and fewer than 1,500 subjects contributed by 6 global collaborators. A de-identified subject ID, COVID-19 status, age in years and sex were almost always included in the sample metadata. Where HLA class I and class II types were available, the types were taken from metadata supplied by the sample provider, not from assay-based typing. Paper-wide results and their limitations: The amount of clinical and demographic metadata varied by source and participant and was provided uncurated.

TCRbeta CDR3 regions were amplified from genomic DNA using the immunoSEQ Assay, a bias-controlled multiplex PCR. Per the source publication's procedure: Within the assay, amplification of reference gene primers was used to estimate how many nucleated cells each sample contained. To quantify the absolute abundance of each unique TCRbeta CDR3 rearrangement, sequence reads were collapsed and filtered. Productive Simpson clonality was computed per sample as the square root of Simpson's diversity index over productive rearrangements. Drawn from immuneACCESS, this table holds only the in-frame rearrangements with V and J called that TCRdb kept. Clones are partly lost; checked studies trace under half to an unresolved V gene and leave the rest unexplained. V, J and clone size are those of that table, while D and trimming were read from the DNA. Present in this sample are 70,000 or so clones, around four fifths of which were seen just once. More than 9.5% of the sample goes to the ten largest clones.

Material: peripheral blood. The rearranged segments are TRBV3-1 (or the pseudogene TRBV3-2) and TRBJ1-2; TRBD1 could be the D gene, as 5 bases match. The clonotype was recovered from a human donor in a cohort sampled during active COVID-19. CDR3 protein: CASSHQGWESTSNYGYTF. The bases read TGTGCCAGCAGCCACCAGGGTTGGGAATCTACCTCTAACTATGGCTACACCTTC.